This TCR beta chain was observed in a study of blood T cells in healthy people across ages. Caucasian individuals from Russia who were healthy and aged about 6 to 95 acted as donors. The sample, roughly 9.1 milliliters of peripheral blood, was drawn from each donor. This CDR3 comprises 13 residues. Deletions cut 7 bases from V and 5 bases from J, with 12 bases between. Combining a sample-barcoded 5' primer with a J-beta primer mix, a second PCR ran for about 6 to 11 cycles. A template-switch adaptor with 12 random nucleotides tagged each cDNA molecule. TCRdb re-analysed the 5' RACE reads in MiXCR, keeping a single row per CDR3 protein. The sample lists more than 700,000 distinct CDR3 sequences; less than 70% were seen once.

Input material: blood. The source is a man aged 80 or over in good health. The chain recombines TRBV12-3 or TRBV12-4 with TRBJ2-1; TRBD2 might be the D (5 bases). CDR3 sequence reads: CASKSGANNEQFF. Here the CDR3 DNA reads TGTGCCAGCAAGAGCGGTGCAAACAATGAGCAGTTCTTC.